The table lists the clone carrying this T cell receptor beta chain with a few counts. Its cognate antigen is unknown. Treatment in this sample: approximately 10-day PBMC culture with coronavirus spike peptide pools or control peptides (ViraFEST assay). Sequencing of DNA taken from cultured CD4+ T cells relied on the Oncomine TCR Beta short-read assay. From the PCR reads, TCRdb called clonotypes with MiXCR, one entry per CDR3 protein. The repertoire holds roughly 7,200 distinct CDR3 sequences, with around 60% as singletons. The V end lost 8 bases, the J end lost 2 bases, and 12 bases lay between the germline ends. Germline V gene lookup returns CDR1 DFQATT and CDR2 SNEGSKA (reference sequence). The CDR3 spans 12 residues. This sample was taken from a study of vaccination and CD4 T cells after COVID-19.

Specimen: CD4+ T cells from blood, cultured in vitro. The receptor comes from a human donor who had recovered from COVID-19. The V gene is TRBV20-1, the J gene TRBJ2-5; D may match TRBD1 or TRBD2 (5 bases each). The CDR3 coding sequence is TGCAGTACACGGGACCATCAAGAGACCCAGTACTTC. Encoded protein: CSTRDHQETQYF.